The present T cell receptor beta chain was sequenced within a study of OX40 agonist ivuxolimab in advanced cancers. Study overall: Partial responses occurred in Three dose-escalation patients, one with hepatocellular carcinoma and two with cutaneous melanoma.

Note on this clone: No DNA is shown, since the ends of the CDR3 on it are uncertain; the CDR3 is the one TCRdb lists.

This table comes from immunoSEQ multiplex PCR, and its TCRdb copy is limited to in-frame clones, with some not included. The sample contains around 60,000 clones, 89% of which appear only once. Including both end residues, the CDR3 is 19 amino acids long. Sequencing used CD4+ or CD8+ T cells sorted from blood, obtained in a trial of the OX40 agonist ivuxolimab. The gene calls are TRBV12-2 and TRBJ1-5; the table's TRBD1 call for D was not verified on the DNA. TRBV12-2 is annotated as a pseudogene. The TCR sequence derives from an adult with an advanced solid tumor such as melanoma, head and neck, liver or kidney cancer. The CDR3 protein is CASRLVGTGSFRSNQPQHF.